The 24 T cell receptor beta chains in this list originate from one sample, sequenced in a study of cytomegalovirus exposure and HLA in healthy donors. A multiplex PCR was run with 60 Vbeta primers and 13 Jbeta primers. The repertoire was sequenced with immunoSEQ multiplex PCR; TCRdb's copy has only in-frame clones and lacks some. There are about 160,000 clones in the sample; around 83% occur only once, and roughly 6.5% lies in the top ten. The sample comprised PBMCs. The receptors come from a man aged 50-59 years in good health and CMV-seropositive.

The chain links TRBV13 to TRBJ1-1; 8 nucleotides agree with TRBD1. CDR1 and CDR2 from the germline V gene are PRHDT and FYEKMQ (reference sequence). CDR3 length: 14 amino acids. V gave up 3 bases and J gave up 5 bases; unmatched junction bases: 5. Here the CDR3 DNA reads TGTGCCAGCAGCTTTAACAGGGGGTTTACTGAAGCTTTCTTT. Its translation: CASSFNRGFTEAFF. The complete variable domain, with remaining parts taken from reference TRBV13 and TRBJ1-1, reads AAGVIQSPRHLIKEKRETATLKCYPIPRHDTVYWYQQGPGQDPQFLISFYEKMQSDKGSIPDRFSAQQFSDYHSELNMSSLELGDSALYFCASSFNRGFTEAFFGQGTRLTVV.

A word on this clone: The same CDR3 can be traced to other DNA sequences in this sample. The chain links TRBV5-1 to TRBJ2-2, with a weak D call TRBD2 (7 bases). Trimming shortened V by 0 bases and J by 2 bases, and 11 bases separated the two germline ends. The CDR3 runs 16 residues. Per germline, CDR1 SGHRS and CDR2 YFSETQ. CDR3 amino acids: CASSLGTGGNTGELFF. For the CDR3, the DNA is TGCGCCAGCAGCTTGGGAACGGGGGGCAACACCGGGGAGCTGTTTTTT.

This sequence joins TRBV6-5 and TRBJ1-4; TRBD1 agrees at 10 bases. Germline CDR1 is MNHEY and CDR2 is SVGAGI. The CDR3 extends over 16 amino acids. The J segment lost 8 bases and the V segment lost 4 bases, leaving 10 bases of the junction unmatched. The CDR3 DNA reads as TGTGCCAGCAGTTCTCCCGACAGGGGGCGAGGAGAAAAACTGTTTTTT. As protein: CASSSPDRGRGEKLFF.

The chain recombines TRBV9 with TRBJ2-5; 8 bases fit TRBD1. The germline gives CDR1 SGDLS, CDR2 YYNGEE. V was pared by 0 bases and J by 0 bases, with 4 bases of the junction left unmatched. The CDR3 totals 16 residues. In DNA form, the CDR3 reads TGTGCCAGCAGCGTAGCTACAGGGGGGTACCAAGAGACCCAGTACTTC. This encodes CASSVATGGYQETQYF.

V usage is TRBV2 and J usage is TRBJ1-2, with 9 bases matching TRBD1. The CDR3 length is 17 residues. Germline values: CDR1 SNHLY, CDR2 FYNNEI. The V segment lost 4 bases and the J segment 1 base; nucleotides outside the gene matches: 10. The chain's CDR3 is CASSVFWDREINYGYTF. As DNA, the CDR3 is TGTGCCAGCAGTGTTTTCTGGGACAGGGAAATTAACTATGGCTACACCTTC.

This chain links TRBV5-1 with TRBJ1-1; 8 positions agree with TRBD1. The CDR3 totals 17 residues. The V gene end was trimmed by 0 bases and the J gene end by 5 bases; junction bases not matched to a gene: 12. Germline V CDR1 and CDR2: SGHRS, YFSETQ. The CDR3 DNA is TGCGCCAGCAGCTTGGACGGACAGGGAGTTTCCTATACTGAAGCTTTCTTT. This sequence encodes CASSLDGQGVSYTEAFF.

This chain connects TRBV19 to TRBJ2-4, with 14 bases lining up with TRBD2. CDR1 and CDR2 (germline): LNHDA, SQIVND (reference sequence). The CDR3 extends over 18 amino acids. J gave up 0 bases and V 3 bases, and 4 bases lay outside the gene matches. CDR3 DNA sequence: TGTGCCAGTAGTATGGGACTAGCGGGAGTGTTAGCCAAAAACATTCAGTACTTC. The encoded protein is CASSMGLAGVLAKNIQYF.

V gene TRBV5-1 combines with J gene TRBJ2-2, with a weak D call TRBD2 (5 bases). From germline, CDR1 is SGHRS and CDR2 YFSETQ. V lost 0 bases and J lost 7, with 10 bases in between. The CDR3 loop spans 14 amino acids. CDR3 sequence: CASSLVGDGGELFF. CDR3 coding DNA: TGCGCCAGCAGCTTGGTCGGGGATGGCGGGGAGCTGTTTTTT.

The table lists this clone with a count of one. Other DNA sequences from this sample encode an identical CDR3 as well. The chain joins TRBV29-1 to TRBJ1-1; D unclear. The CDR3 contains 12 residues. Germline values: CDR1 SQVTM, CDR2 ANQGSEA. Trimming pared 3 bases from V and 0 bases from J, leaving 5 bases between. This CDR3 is CSVDRVNTEAFF. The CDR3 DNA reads TGCAGCGTTGATCGTGTGAACACTGAAGCTTTCTTT.

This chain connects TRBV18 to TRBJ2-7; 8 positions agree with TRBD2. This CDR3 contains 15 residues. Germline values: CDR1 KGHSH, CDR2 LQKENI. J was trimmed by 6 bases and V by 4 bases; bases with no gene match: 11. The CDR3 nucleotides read TGTGCCAGCTCACACGACGCGGGAGGCAGTATCGAGCAGTACGTC. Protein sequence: CASSHDAGGSIEQYV.

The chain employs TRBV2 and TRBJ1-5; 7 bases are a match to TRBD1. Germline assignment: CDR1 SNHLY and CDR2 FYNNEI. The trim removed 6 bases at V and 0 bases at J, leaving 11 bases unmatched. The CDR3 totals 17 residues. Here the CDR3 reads CASSAYGQELSNQPQHF. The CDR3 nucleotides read TGTGCCAGCAGCGCATATGGACAGGAGCTTAGCAATCAGCCCCAGCATTTT.

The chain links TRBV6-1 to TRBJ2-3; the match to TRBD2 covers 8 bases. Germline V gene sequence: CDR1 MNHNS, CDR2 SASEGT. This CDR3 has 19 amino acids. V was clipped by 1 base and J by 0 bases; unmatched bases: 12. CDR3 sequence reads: CASSEGGRYRPLSTDTQYF. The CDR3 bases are TGTGCCAGCAGTGAAGGCGGGAGGTACCGACCCCTTAGCACAGATACGCAGTATTTT.

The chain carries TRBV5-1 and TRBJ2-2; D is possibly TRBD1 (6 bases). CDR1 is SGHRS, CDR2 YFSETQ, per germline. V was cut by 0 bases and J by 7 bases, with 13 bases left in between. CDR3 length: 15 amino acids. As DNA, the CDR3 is TGCGCCAGCAGCTTGGCTGGGGGCCGGATCGGGGAGCTGTTTTTT. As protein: CASSLAGGRIGELFF.

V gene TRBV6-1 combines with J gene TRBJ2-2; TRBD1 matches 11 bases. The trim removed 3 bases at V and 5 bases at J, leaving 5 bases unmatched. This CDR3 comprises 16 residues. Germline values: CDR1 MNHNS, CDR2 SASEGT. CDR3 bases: TGTGCCAGCAGTGATTTGGGACAGGGGGGAACCGGGGAGCTGTTTTTT. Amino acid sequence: CASSDLGQGGTGELFF.

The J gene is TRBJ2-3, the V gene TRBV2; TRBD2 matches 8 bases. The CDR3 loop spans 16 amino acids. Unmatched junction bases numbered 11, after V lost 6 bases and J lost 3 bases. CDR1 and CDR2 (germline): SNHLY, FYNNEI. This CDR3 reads CASRFPGLGSTDTQYF. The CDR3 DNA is TGTGCCAGCAGATTCCCGGGACTAGGTTCGACAGATACGCAGTATTTT.

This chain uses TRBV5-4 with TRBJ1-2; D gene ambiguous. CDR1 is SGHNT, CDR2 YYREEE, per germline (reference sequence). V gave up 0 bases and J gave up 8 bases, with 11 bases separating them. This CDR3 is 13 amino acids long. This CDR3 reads CASSLAGSWGYTF. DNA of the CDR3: TGTGCCAGCAGCTTGGCGGGATCCTGGGGCTACACCTTC.

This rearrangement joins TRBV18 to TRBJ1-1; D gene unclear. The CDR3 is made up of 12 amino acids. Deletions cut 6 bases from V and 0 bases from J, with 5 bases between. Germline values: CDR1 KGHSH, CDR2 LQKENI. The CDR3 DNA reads TGTGCCAGCTCCCAATTGAACACTGAAGCTTTCTTT. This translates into CASSQLNTEAFF. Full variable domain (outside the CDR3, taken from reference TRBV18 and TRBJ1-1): NAGVMQNPRHLVRRRGQEARLRCSPMKGHSHVYWYRQLPEEGLKFMVYLQKENIIDESGMPKERFSAEFPKEGPSILRIQQVVRGDSAAYFCASSQLNTEAFFGQGTRLTVV.

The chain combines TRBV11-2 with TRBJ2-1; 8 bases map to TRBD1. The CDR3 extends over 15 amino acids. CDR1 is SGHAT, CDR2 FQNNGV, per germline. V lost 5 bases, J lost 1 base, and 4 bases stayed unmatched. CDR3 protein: CASSPDRGSYNEQFF. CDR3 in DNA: TGTGCCAGCAGCCCAGACAGGGGATCCTACAATGAGCAGTTCTTC.

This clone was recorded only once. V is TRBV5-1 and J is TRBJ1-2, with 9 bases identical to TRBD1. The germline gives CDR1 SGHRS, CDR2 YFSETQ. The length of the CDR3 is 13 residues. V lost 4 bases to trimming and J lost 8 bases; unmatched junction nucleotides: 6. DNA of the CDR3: TGCGCCAGCAGCCTCGGGACAGGGTGGGGCTACACCTTC. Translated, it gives CASSLGTGWGYTF.

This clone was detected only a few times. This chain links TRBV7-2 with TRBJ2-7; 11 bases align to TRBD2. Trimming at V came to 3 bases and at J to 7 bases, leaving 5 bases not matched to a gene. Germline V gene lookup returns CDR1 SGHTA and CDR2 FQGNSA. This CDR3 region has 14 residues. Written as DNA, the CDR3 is TGTGCCAGCAGCTTTAGCGGGGGGGCGGGGGAGCAGTACTTC. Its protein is CASSFSGGAGEQYF.

The CDR3 loop is CASSLTGYNEQFF. The DNA for the CDR3 is TGTGCCAGCAGCCTCACAGGTTACAATGAGCAGTTCTTC. J is TRBJ2-1 and V is TRBV7-9, with D possibly TRBD1 on 5 matching bases. Looked up from germline, CDR1 is SEHNR and CDR2 is FQNEAQ (reference sequence). Trimming pared 5 bases from V and 4 bases from J, leaving 9 bases between. This CDR3 region has 13 residues.

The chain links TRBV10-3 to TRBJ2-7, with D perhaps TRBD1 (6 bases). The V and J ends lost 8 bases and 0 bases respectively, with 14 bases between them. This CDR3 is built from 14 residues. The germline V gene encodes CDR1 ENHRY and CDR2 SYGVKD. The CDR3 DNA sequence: TGTGCCATCGGGGGTTTGGACAGCTCCTACGAGCAGTACTTC. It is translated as CAIGGLDSSYEQYF.

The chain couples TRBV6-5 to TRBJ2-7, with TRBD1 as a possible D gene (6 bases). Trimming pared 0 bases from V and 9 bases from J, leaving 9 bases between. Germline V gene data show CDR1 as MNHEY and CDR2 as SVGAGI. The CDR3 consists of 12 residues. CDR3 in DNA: TGTGCCAGCAGTTACTCGACAGGAAGGCAGTACTTC. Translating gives CASSYSTGRQYF.

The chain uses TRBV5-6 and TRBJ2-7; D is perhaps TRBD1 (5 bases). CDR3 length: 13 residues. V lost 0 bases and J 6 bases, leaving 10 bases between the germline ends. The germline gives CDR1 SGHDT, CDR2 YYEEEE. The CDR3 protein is CASSLAGFGEQYF. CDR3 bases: TGTGCCAGCAGCTTGGCAGGGTTCGGCGAGCAGTACTTC.